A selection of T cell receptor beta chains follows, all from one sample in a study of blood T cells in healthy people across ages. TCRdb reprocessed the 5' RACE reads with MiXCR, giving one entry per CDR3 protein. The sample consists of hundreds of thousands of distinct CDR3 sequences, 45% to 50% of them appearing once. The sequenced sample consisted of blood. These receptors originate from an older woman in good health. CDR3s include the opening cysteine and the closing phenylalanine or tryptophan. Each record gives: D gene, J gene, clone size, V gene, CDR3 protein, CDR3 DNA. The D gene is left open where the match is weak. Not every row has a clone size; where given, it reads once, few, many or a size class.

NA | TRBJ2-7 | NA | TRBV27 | CASSLRGGPLSSYEQYF | TGTGCCAGCAGTTTGAGGGGGGGACCACTAAGCTCCTACGAGCAGTACTTC
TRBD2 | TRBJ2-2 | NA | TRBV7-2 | CASSTSGRSTGELFF | TGTGCCAGCAGCACAAGCGGGAGATCCACCGGGGAGCTGTTTTTT
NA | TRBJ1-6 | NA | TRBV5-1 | CASSLEVRTDNSPLHF | TGCGCCAGCAGCTTAGAAGTCCGGACAGATAATTCACCCCTCCACTTT
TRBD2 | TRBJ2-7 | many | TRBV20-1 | CSARREHTNEQYF | TGCAGTGCGAGGCGGGAGCACACGAACGAGCAGTACTTC
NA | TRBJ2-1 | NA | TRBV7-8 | CASSLALEGSSYNEQFF | TGTGCCAGCAGCTTAGCGCTTGAAGGGAGCTCCTACAATGAGCAGTTCTTC
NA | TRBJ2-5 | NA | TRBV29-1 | CSVVGFLLAETQYF | TGCAGCGTTGTGGGTTTCCTCCTTGCAGAGACCCAGTACTTC
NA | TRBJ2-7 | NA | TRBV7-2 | CASSYSGTSYEQYF | TGTGCCAGCAGCTATTCGGGTACGTCCTACGAGCAGTACTTC
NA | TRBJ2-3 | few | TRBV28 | CASSRTGGGRDTQYF | TGTGCCAGCAGCCGAACAGGGGGAGGGAGAGATACGCAGTATTTT
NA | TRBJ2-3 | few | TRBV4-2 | CASSQGKITDTQYF | TGTGCCAGCAGCCAGGGGAAGATCACAGATACGCAGTATTTT
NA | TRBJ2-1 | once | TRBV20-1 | CSASGLAGRDNEQFF | TGCAGTGCGTCCGGGCTGGCGGGGCGCGACAATGAGCAGTTCTTC
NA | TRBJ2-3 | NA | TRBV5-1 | CASSLEADTDTQYF | TGCGCCAGCAGCTTGGAAGCGGACACAGATACGCAGTATTTT
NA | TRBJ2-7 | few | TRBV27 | CASSLSSGALHYEQYF | TGTGCCAGCAGTTTATCGTCAGGGGCCCTCCACTACGAGCAGTACTTC
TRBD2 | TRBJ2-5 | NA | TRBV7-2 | CASSYSSGGVETQYF | TGTGCCAGCAGCTACTCAAGTGGGGGGGTCGAGACCCAGTACTTC
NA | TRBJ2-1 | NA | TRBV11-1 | CASRRKGTGSYNEQFF | TGTGCCAGCAGGAGAAAAGGGACTGGATCCTACAATGAGCAGTTCTTC
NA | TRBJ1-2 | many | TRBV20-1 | CSARLGSGYTF | TGCAGTGCTAGACTAGGCAGTGGCTACACCTTC
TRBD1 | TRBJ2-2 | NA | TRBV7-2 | CASSYGQGSTGELFF | TGTGCCAGCAGCTACGGACAGGGGAGTACCGGGGAGCTGTTTTTT
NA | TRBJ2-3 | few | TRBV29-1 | CSVAPGTSTDTQYF | TGCAGCGTTGCTCCCGGGACCAGCACAGATACGCAGTATTTT
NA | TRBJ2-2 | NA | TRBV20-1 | CSARMAPGELFF | TGCAGTGCTAGAATGGCTCCCGGGGAGCTGTTTTTT
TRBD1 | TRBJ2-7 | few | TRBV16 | CASSQGLGQGAYEQYF | TGTGCCAGCAGCCAAGGTTTGGGACAGGGGGCCTACGAGCAGTACTTC
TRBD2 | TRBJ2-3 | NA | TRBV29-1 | CSGTSTRTDTQYF | TGCAGCGGGACTAGCACACGCACAGATACGCAGTATTTT
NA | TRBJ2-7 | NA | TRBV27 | CASSLYPPAYEQYF | TGTGCCAGCAGTTTATACCCCCCGGCCTACGAGCAGTACTTC
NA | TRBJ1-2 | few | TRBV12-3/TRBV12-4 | CASSYRTAMDGYTF | TGTGCCAGCAGCTACCGGACAGCAATGGATGGCTACACCTTC
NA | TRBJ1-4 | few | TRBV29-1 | CSVEGVGSREGKLFF | TGCAGCGTTGAAGGTGTGGGTAGCAGGGAAGGAAAACTGTTTTTT
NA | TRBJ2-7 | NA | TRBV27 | CASNPGSSYEQYF | TGTGCCAGCAACCCCGGGAGCTCCTACGAGCAGTACTTC
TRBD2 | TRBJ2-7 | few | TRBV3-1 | CASSLSGSRYEQYF | TGTGCCAGCAGCCTTAGCGGGAGTAGGTACGAGCAGTACTTC
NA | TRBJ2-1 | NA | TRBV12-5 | CASGLVGKEASYNEQFF | TGTGCTAGTGGTTTGGTCGGTAAGGAGGCGTCCTACAATGAGCAGTTCTTC
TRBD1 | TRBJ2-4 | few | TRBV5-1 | CASSFDRVFGIQYF | TGCGCCAGCAGCTTCGACAGGGTCTTTGGCATTCAGTACTTC
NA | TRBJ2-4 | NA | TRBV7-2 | CASSPQSRSVAKNIQYF | TGTGCCAGCAGCCCCCAATCCAGGTCCGTGGCCAAAAACATTCAGTACTTC